These T cell receptor beta chains were read from a single sample in a study of blood T cell repertoires in COVID-19. TCRdb keeps only in-frame clones here, not all; method: immunoSEQ multiplex PCR. Of under 150,000 clones listed, just over 75% are singletons. What was sequenced was peripheral blood. The receptors were gathered from a human donor in a cohort sampled during active COVID-19. The CDR3 runs from the conserved cysteine through the conserved F or W. D genes are given only for firm matches. Clone size is not always given. Where it is, it says once, few, many or a class for expanded clones.

TRBJ1-1 | TRBV5-1 | NA | NA | TGCGCCAGCAGCTTGCGGGGGGGGACTGAAGCTTTCTTT | CASSLRGGTEAFF
TRBJ2-1 | TRBV19 | NA | NA | TGTGCCAGTAGTACCGACAGAGAATTCAATGAGCAGTTCTTC | CASSTDREFNEQFF
TRBJ1-2 | TRBV28 | NA | NA | TGTGCCAGCAGGCCCGGTGGGGGGGGGCGCGACTATGGCTACACCTTC | CASRPGGGGRDYGYTF
TRBJ2-7 | TRBV20-1 | NA | NA | TGCAGTGCTAGTTCGCAGAGGAGCTCCTACGAGCAGTACTTC | CSASSQRSSYEQYF
TRBJ1-1 | TRBV9 | NA | NA | TGTGCCAGCAGCGTAGGAGCAGGGCGAAACTCTCGGGCTGAAGCTTTCTTT | CASSVGAGRNSRAEAFF
TRBJ1-5 | TRBV15 | NA | NA | TGTGCCACCAGCAGAGCCCCCCGGGGGGTTGGGAATCAGCCCCAGCATTTT | CATSRAPRGVGNQPQHF
TRBJ2-7 | TRBV7-3 | TRBD2 | NA | TGTGCCAGCAGCTTAAACGGGAGACTAGCGGGGGCCTACGAGCAGTACTTC | CASSLNGRLAGAYEQYF
TRBJ1-6 | TRBV2 | TRBD1 | NA | TGTGCCAGCATCAGGGACAGGGGAGACGGTTCACCCCTCCACTTT | CASIRDRGDGSPLHF
TRBJ1-5 | TRBV19 | NA | few | TGTGCCAGTAGTGTAACAGGAGACAATCAGCCCCAGCATTTT | CASSVTGDNQPQHF
TRBJ1-2 | TRBV7-9 | TRBD1 | NA | TGTGCCAGCAGCCCGGACAGGGAGATAGTCGGCTACACCTTC | CASSPDREIVGYTF
TRBJ2-3 | TRBV18 | TRBD1 | few | TGTGCCAGCTCAACAGGACAGGGGCGGACAGATACGCAGTATTTT | CASSTGQGRTDTQYF
TRBJ1-4 | TRBV7-9 | TRBD1 | NA | TGTGCCAGCAGCCCCGGACAGGGCCAAACTAATGAAAAACTGTTTTTT | CASSPGQGQTNEKLFF
TRBJ1-2 | TRBV28 | NA | NA | TGTGCCAGCAGTAGGAGGAGGAGCTACACCTTC | CASSRRRSYTF
TRBJ1-5 | TRBV30 | NA | few | TGTGCCTGGAGCGGGTCCAATAGCAATCAGCCCCAGCATTTT | CAWSGSNSNQPQHF
TRBJ1-5 | TRBV3-1/TRBV3-2 | NA | NA | TGTGCCAGCAGCCAAGATGGCGAGGGCAATCAGCCCCAGCATTTT | CASSQDGEGNQPQHF
TRBJ1-4 | TRBV2 | TRBD1 | NA | TGTGCCACCACCGGAGGGGGCAGTACTAATGAAAAACTGTTTTTT | CATTGGGSTNEKLFF
TRBJ1-2 | TRBV27 | NA | NA | TGTGCCAGCAGTCCCCCGAACAGTTATGGCTACACCTTC | CASSPPNSYGYTF
TRBJ1-5 | TRBV4-1 | NA | once | TGCGCCAGCAGCCAAGAGGAGACCAATCAGCCCCAGCATTTT | CASSQEETNQPQHF
TRBJ1-1 | TRBV3-1/TRBV3-2 | NA | NA | TGTGCCAGCAGCCTTCCCGGGACTGGGAACACTGAAGCTTTCTTT | CASSLPGTGNTEAFF
TRBJ2-7 | TRBV27 | TRBD1 | NA | TGTGCCAGCAGTCTCCGACAGGGGGCCGACGAGCAGTACTTC | CASSLRQGADEQYF
TRBJ2-7 | TRBV6-5 | NA | NA | TGTGCCAGCAGTTACTCTTCAGGGGTCTACGAGCAGTACTTC | CASSYSSGVYEQYF
TRBJ1-2 | TRBV6-4 | NA | NA | TGTGCCAGCAGTGACTCGAGCGGATCTAACTATGGCTACACCTTC | CASSDSSGSNYGYTF
TRBJ1-1 | TRBV14 | NA | NA | TGTGCCAGCAGCCAAGATTTTGGGGGGACGCCTTTCTTT | CASSQDFGGTPFF
TRBJ2-5 | TRBV2 | NA | NA | TGTGCCATGTCACCAGGGTTTTCCCAGAGGGAGACCCAGTACTTC | CAMSPGFSQRETQYF
TRBJ1-2 | TRBV10-3 | TRBD1 | once | TGTGCCATCAGTGACCGGGACAGGGGTTACTATGGCTACACCTTC | CAISDRDRGYYGYTF
TRBJ1-5 | TRBV6-5 | NA | once | TGTGCCAGCAGCCTTCAGCGGGGGAGCAATCAGCCCCAGCATTTT | CASSLQRGSNQPQHF
TRBJ1-2 | TRBV30 | NA | few | TGTGCCTGGAGTTGGGGGGGTTATGGCTACACCTTC | CAWSWGGYGYTF
TRBJ1-2 | TRBV10-1 | TRBD1 | NA | TGCGCCAGCAGCTTACAGGGGGCGGAAGTAGGCTACACCTTC | CASSLQGAEVGYTF
TRBJ2-7 | TRBV28 | NA | NA | TGTGCCAGCAGTTCCCCCTCGCCGGGGAACGAGCAGTACTTC | CASSSPSPGNEQYF
TRBJ1-1 | TRBV7-9 | TRBD1 | NA | TGTGCCAGCAGCTCAGACCTTTCCGGGACAGCGAACACTGAAGCTTTCTTT | CASSSDLSGTANTEAFF
TRBJ2-7 | TRBV27 | TRBD1 | NA | TGTGCCAGCAGTTCTATCCGGGACAGACCAACCTACGAGCAGTACTTC | CASSSIRDRPTYEQYF
TRBJ2-7 | TRBV6-5 | TRBD1 | NA | TGTGCCAGCAGTTACAAACTCGGACAGGGCCCCTACGAGCAGTACTTC | CASSYKLGQGPYEQYF
TRBJ1-1 | TRBV9 | NA | NA | TGTGCCAGCAGCGTTGGCAGAAACACTGAAGCTTTCTTT | CASSVGRNTEAFF
TRBJ1-1 | TRBV9 | NA | NA | TGTGCCAGCAGCGTAGTGAAGGCAGGGAACACTGAAGCTTTCTTT | CASSVVKAGNTEAFF
TRBJ2-7 | TRBV29-1 | TRBD1 | NA | TGCAGCGTAGGGTCCGGGACAGGGTGGGACGAGCAGTACTTC | CSVGSGTGWDEQYF
TRBJ1-4 | TRBV5-4 | NA | NA | TGTGCCAGCAGCTTGGGGGGCCGGGGGGATGAAAAACTGTTTTTT | CASSLGGRGDEKLFF
TRBJ1-2 | TRBV10-3 | TRBD1 | NA | TGTGCCATCAGTGACAGGGGGCGGGACTACACCTTC | CAISDRGRDYTF
TRBJ1-1 | TRBV18 | NA | few | TGTGCCAGCTCACCTCTCCACCGGACGGGGGAATACACTGAAGCTTTCTTT | CASSPLHRTGEYTEAFF
TRBJ1-1 | TRBV28 | NA | NA | TGTGCCAGCAGTTTCCGGGGACTGGAAAACACTGAAGCTTTCTTT | CASSFRGLENTEAFF
TRBJ1-1 | TRBV7-2 | NA | NA | TGTGCCAGCAGCTTCGGCGGGCCGGCTGAAGCTTTCTTT | CASSFGGPAEAFF
TRBJ2-3 | TRBV18 | TRBD2 | few | TGTGCCAGCTCACCCCGACTAGCGGATACGCAGTATTTT | CASSPRLADTQYF